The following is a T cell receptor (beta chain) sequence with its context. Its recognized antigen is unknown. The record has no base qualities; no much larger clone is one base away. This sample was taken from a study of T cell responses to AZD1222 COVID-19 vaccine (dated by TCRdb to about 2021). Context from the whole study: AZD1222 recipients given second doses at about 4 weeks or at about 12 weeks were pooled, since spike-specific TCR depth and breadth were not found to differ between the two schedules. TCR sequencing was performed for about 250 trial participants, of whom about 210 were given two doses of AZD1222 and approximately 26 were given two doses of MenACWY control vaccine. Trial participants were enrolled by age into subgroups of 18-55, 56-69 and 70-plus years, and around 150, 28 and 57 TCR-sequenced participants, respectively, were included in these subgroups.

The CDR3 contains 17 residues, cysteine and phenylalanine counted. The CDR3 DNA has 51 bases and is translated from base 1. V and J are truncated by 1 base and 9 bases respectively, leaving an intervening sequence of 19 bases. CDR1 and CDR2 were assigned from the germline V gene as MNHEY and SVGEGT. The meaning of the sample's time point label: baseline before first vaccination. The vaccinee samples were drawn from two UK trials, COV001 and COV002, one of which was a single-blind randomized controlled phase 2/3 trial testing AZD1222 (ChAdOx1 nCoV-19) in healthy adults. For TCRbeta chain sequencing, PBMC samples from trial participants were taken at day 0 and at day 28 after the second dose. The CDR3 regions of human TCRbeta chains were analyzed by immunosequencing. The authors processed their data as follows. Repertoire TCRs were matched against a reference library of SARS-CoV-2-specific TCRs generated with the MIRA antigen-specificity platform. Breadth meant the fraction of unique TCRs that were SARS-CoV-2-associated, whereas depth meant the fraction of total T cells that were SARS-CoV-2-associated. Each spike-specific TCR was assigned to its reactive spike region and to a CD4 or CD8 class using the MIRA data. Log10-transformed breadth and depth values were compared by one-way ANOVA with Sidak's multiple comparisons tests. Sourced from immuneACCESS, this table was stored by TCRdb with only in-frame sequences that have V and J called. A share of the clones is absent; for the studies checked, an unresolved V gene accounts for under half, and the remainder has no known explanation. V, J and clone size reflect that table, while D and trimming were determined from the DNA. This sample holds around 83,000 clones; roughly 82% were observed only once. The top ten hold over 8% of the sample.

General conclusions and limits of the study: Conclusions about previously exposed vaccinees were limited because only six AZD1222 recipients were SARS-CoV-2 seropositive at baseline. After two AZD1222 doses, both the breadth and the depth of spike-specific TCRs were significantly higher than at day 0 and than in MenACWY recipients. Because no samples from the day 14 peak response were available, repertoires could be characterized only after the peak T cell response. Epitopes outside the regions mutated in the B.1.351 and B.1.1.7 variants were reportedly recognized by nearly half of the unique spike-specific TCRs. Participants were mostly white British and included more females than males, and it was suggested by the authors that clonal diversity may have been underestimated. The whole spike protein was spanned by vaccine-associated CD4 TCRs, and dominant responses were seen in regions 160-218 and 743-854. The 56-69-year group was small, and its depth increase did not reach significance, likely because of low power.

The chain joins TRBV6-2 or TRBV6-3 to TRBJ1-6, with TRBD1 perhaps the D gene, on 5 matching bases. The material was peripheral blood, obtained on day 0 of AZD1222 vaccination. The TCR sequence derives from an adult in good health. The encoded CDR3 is CASSYLTGRAKGSPLHF. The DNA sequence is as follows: TGTGCCAGCAGTTACTTAACGGGACGGGCAAAAGGTTCACCCCTCCACTTT.